The clone carrying this TCR beta chain occurred a few times. Its antigen is undetermined. The data were taken from a study of beta chain features in type 1 diabetes. The wider study: Sorted cells numbering roughly 98,000,000 were examined across all samples. General study points: Overrepresentation of cells with high TCR expression could result from cDNA sequencing. Individuals with type 1 diabetes displayed fewer insertions and more deletions at VDJ junctions. Shorter TCRB CDR3s, moderately but significantly so, were found in Type 1 diabetes patients in all four CD4+ subsets.

This CDR3 region has 15 residues. The V and J ends lost 0 bases and 5 bases respectively, with 10 bases between them. CDR1 and CDR2 (germline): SGHAT, FQNNGV. The study reverse transcribed the entire isolated RNA, so it sequenced expressed TCRB transcripts. About 3.6 million reads per sample on average were obtained from naive, central memory and regulatory T cell samples. Repertoires were generated with immunoSEQ multiplex PCR, while TCRdb's copy carries only in-frame clones and drops some. The sample consists of around 170,000 clones, 9% to 10% of them appearing once. The J gene is TRBJ2-2, the V gene TRBV11-2; D remains ambiguous. The sample comprised central memory CD4+ T cells from blood. The sequence came from a woman aged 25 to 39 with type 1 diabetes. Written as DNA, the CDR3 is TGTGCCAGCAGCTTAGATCATCTGGCTACCGGGGAGCTGTTTTTT. Protein: CASSLDHLATGELFF.